This T cell receptor beta chain was captured by sequencing in a study of blood T cell repertoires in COVID-19. Profiled with immunoSEQ multiplex PCR; TCRdb holds only in-frame clones, not every one. The sample lists 310,000 or so clones; 87% were seen once. This clone was seen only once. This CDR3 is built from 16 residues. Between the trimmed V and J ends, which lost 6 bases and 4 bases, there was a span of 18 bases. Looked up from germline, CDR1 is MNHEY and CDR2 is SMNVEV (reference sequence). This chain links TRBV27 with TRBJ2-2; tentative D call: TRBD1 (6 bases). The sequenced material came from PBMCs or T cells enriched from blood (not recorded which). This TCR was recovered from a woman aged 40 to 55 who had recovered from COVID-19. The CDR3 sequence is CASSGGRDTFTGELFF. Here the CDR3 DNA reads TGTGCCAGCAGCGGCGGCCGGGACACCTTCACCGGGGAGCTGTTTTTT.